A selection of T cell receptor beta chains follows, all from one sample in a study of Graves' ophthalmopathy and Graves' hyperthyroidism. MiXCR was run by TCRdb on the multiplex PCR reads, yielding one entry per CDR3 protein. The sample records about 620,000 distinct CDR3 sequences, 20% to 25% being singletons. Sequenced material: peripheral blood. The source is a woman younger than 30 with stable Graves' hyperthyroidism. Some clones in this sample may be carry-over from other donors' samples. Both conserved end residues are part of each CDR3. The D gene is left open where the match is weak. Clone size is stated in some rows and not others, as once, few, many or a class when expanded.

v_call,clone_size,d_call,j_call,cdr3_aa,cdr3_nt
TRBV11-2,.,.,TRBJ2-5,CASSPMGTFQETQYF,TGTGCCAGCAGCCCAATGGGGACTTTCCAAGAGACCCAGTACTTC
TRBV18,many,.,TRBJ1-2,CASSPPRQGGSYGYTF,TGTGCCAGCTCACCACCCCGGCAGGGAGGAAGCTATGGCTACACCTTC
TRBV6-1,few,.,TRBJ2-3,CASRTGPWGTDTQYF,TGTGCCAGCAGAACAGGGCCATGGGGCACAGATACGCAGTATTTT
TRBV20-1,many,TRBD1,TRBJ1-1,CSAGGTVNTEAFF,TGCAGTGCCGGCGGGACAGTGAACACTGAAGCTTTCTTT
TRBV27,few,TRBD1,TRBJ1-2,CASSSFGQGDYGYTF,TGTGCCAGCAGCTCATTCGGACAGGGTGACTATGGCTACACCTTC
TRBV12-3/TRBV12-4,many,.,TRBJ2-7,CASSLSTGSYEQYF,TGTGCCAGCAGTTTAAGCACAGGGTCGTACGAGCAGTACTTC
TRBV28,.,.,TRBJ2-7,CASSLAGLREQYF,TGTGCCAGCAGTTTAGCAGGGTTGCGCGAGCAGTACTTC
TRBV29-1,.,TRBD1,TRBJ1-2,CSVEGDRDGYTF,TGCAGCGTTGAAGGGGACAGGGATGGCTACACCTTC
TRBV5-6,few,.,TRBJ1-2,CASSLGGPLGYTF,TGTGCCAGCAGCTTGGGGGGGCCTCTAGGCTACACCTTC
TRBV12-3/TRBV12-4,few,TRBD1,TRBJ1-2,CASSARDRVDGYTF,TGTGCCAGCAGTGCCCGGGACAGGGTCGATGGCTACACCTTC
TRBV7-9,many,.,TRBJ2-5,CASSLVSRQETQYF,TGTGCCAGCAGCTTAGTTAGCAGGCAAGAGACCCAGTACTTC
TRBV20-1,.,TRBD1,TRBJ2-5,CSAGDRRFQETQYF,TGCAGTGCCGGGGACAGGCGATTCCAAGAGACCCAGTACTTC
TRBV5-6,many,TRBD1,TRBJ1-5,CASSGGTAPRSNQPQHF,TGTGCCAGCAGCGGAGGGACAGCCCCACGGTCGAATCAGCCCCAGCATTTT
TRBV30,.,TRBD1,TRBJ1-6,CAWTGQGAIYNSPLHF,TGTGCCTGGACGGGACAGGGGGCAATCTATAATTCACCCCTCCACTTT
TRBV28,.,TRBD1,TRBJ1-5,CASSYLEGQGGGNQPQHF,TGTGCCAGCAGCTATTTAGAGGGACAGGGCGGGGGGAATCAGCCCCAGCATTTT
TRBV10-2,few,.,TRBJ1-2,CASSPKGVSGYTF,TGCGCCAGCAGCCCCAAGGGTGTCTCTGGCTACACCTTC
TRBV12-3/TRBV12-4,few,.,TRBJ1-2,CASRTQGGGNYGYTF,TGTGCCAGCAGAACACAGGGTGGCGGTAACTATGGCTACACCTTC
TRBV12-3/TRBV12-4,many,.,TRBJ1-5,CASSLRAMRVWGGNQPQHF,TGTGCCAGCAGTTTGCGGGCAATGCGGGTTTGGGGGGGCAATCAGCCCCAGCATTTT
TRBV18,many,TRBD1,TRBJ1-4,CASSIGTADEKLFF,TGTGCCAGCTCAATCGGGACAGCCGATGAAAAACTGTTTTTT
TRBV6-5,many,.,TRBJ1-1,CASSYQHEGTEAFF,TGTGCCAGCAGTTATCAGCATGAGGGCACTGAAGCTTTCTTT
TRBV7-3,many,TRBD1,TRBJ2-6,CASSRQGPSSGANVLTF,TGTGCCAGCAGCCGACAGGGACCAAGCTCTGGGGCCAACGTCCTGACTTTC
TRBV6-1,many,.,TRBJ2-6,CASSVTGASGANVLTF,TGTGCCAGCAGCGTTACAGGTGCCTCTGGGGCCAACGTCCTGACTTTC
TRBV28,.,TRBD1,TRBJ1-2,CASSHRTGRFGYGYTF,TGTGCCAGCAGCCATCGGACAGGGCGGTTTGGATATGGCTACACCTTC
TRBV27,many,.,TRBJ1-1,CASSSGLWTEAFF,TGTGCCAGCAGTTCCGGGCTATGGACTGAAGCTTTCTTT
TRBV12-3/TRBV12-4,many,.,TRBJ1-6,CASSFGSYYNSPLHF,TGTGCCAGCAGTTTCGGAAGCTACTATAATTCACCCCTCCACTTT
TRBV7-6,many,.,TRBJ2-2,CASSWGGQAMDTGELFF,TGTGCCAGCAGCTGGGGGGGACAGGCGATGGACACCGGGGAGCTGTTTTTT
TRBV20-1,.,TRBD1,TRBJ1-5,CSARDRDRRTSQPQHF,TGCAGTGCTAGAGACCGGGACAGAAGAACTAGTCAGCCCCAGCATTTT
TRBV12-3/TRBV12-4,many,.,TRBJ1-1,CASSNRVGATEAFF,TGTGCCAGCAGTAACAGGGTTGGGGCCACTGAAGCTTTCTTT
TRBV3-1,few,.,TRBJ1-6,CASSQAVLNSPLHF,TGTGCCAGCAGCCAAGCGGTTCTTAATTCACCCCTCCACTTT
TRBV4-1,.,TRBD1,TRBJ2-7,CASSQADRGRSYEQYF,TGCGCCAGCAGCCAGGCGGACAGGGGCCGATCCTACGAGCAGTACTTC
TRBV7-9,.,TRBD2,TRBJ2-5,CASSLLAGMVGTQYF,TGTGCCAGCAGCTTACTAGCGGGGATGGTGGGGACCCAGTACTTC
TRBV7-2,many,.,TRBJ2-7,CASSKSRVSYEQYF,TGTGCCAGCAGCAAAAGCCGGGTCTCATACGAGCAGTACTTC
TRBV6-1,many,.,TRBJ1-2,CASSEEVRVYGYTF,TGTGCCAGCAGTGAAGAAGTCAGGGTCTATGGCTACACCTTC
TRBV14,.,.,TRBJ1-3,CASSAYRSGNTIYF,TGTGCCAGCAGCGCTTATCGCTCTGGAAACACCATATATTTT
TRBV20-1,many,TRBD1,TRBJ1-2,CSAPDRGGVNYGYTF,TGCAGTGCCCCGGACAGGGGAGGAGTGAACTATGGCTACACCTTC
TRBV12-5,many,TRBD1,TRBJ2-5,CASGHGQGETQYF,TGTGCTAGTGGTCACGGACAGGGAGAGACCCAGTACTTC
TRBV6-2/TRBV6-3,.,.,TRBJ1-2,CASSLSDNSNYGYTF,TGTGCCAGCAGTTTAAGCGACAACTCTAACTATGGCTACACCTTC
TRBV11-2,.,TRBD2,TRBJ2-1,CASSLGRGGGPYNEQFF,TGTGCCAGCAGCTTAGGGAGGGGCGGGGGACCCTACAATGAGCAGTTCTTC
TRBV28,few,.,TRBJ2-6,CASTQRGPRGANVLTF,TGTGCCAGCACCCAACGGGGGCCGCGTGGGGCCAACGTCCTGACTTTC
TRBV2,few,TRBD1,TRBJ1-2,CASRPDRGLSYGYTF,TGTGCCAGCAGGCCGGACAGGGGGCTTAGCTATGGCTACACCTTC
TRBV28,many,.,TRBJ2-7,CATNQGGDYEQYF,TGTGCCACCAACCAGGGGGGAGACTACGAGCAGTACTTC
TRBV20-1,many,TRBD1,TRBJ2-7,CSARDAGTGRSEQYF,TGCAGTGCTAGAGATGCCGGGACAGGGAGGAGCGAGCAGTACTTC
TRBV6-1,few,TRBD2,TRBJ2-7,CASSELPALAGQYF,TGTGCCAGCAGTGAATTGCCGGCACTAGCGGGGCAGTACTTC
TRBV19,many,.,TRBJ1-3,CASSLGRPTSGNTIYF,TGTGCCAGTAGTTTGGGACGGCCAACCTCTGGAAACACCATATATTTT
TRBV28,many,.,TRBJ1-6,CASSSPDKGASPLHF,TGTGCCAGCAGTTCCCCGGACAAGGGTGCCTCACCCCTCCACTTT
TRBV6-1,many,TRBD1,TRBJ1-1,CASKRGTANTEAFF,TGTGCCAGCAAACGCGGGACAGCCAACACTGAAGCTTTCTTT
TRBV15,many,.,TRBJ2-7,CATSRGREEYEQYF,TGTGCCACCAGCAGAGGTAGGGAGGAGTACGAGCAGTACTTC
TRBV15,.,.,TRBJ2-2,CATSREVRGPYTGELFF,TGTGCCACCAGCAGAGAAGTACGGGGGCCTTACACCGGGGAGCTGTTTTTT
TRBV6-1,.,TRBD2,TRBJ2-5,CASRGLADWGTQYF,TGTGCCAGCAGAGGACTAGCGGATTGGGGGACCCAGTACTTC
TRBV27,once,TRBD1,TRBJ2-7,CASTPGTGGNEQYF,TGTGCCAGCACTCCTGGGACAGGGGGCAACGAGCAGTACTTC
TRBV30,many,TRBD1,TRBJ2-7,CASGQGGYEQYF,TGTGCCTCCGGACAGGGGGGCTACGAGCAGTACTTC
TRBV2,many,.,TRBJ1-2,CASSPGPGERNYGYTF,TGTGCCAGCAGTCCCGGGCCAGGGGAGAGGAACTATGGCTACACCTTC
TRBV28,.,TRBD2,TRBJ2-2,CASTWEGTGELFF,TGTGCCAGCACCTGGGAGGGGACCGGGGAGCTGTTTTTT
TRBV27,.,.,TRBJ1-4,CASSLAGYNEKLFF,TGTGCCAGCAGTTTAGCAGGGTATAATGAAAAACTGTTTTTT
TRBV11-2,.,TRBD1,TRBJ1-2,CASSLGQGSFHYGYTF,TGTGCCAGCAGCCTCGGACAGGGGAGTTTTCACTATGGCTACACCTTC